The clone carrying this TCR beta chain occurred a few times. The junction and the germline gene differ at one end; a read error may be behind it. These data originate in a study of T cell responses to AZD1222 COVID-19 vaccine. The data were produced by immunoSEQ multiplex PCR, yet TCRdb's version contains in-frame clones alone and is incomplete. The table records 150,000 to 200,000 clones, 80% to 90% of them present only once. The germline CDR1 and CDR2 sequences are MGHRA and YSYEKL. This CDR3 contains 15 residues. The receptor was derived from an adult in good health. The chain joins TRBV4-1 to TRBJ2-7, with a tentative D call TRBD2 (6 bases). Specimen: peripheral blood, collected on day 0 of MenACWY control vaccination. The CDR3 nucleotides are TGCGCCAGCAGCCAAGAGGAGGGGACTCCTTACGGGCAGTACTTC. It is translated as CASSQEEGTPYGQYF.